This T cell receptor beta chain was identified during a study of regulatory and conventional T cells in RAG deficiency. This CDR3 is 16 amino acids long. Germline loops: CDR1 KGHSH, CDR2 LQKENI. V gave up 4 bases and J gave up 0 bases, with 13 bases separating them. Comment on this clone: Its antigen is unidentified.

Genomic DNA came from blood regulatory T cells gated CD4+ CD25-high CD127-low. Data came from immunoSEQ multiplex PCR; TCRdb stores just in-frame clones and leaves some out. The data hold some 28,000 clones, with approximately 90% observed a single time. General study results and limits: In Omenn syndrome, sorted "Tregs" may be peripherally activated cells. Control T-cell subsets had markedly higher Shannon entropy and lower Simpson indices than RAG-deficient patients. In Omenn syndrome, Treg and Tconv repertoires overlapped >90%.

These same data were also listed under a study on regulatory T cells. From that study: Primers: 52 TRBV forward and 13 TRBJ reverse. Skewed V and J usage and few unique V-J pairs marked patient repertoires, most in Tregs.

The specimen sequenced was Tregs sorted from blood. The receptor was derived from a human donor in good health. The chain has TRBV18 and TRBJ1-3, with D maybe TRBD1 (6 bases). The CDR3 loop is CASSLTGQSSGNTIYF. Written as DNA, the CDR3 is TGTGCCAGCTCACTCACGGGACAAAGCTCTGGAAACACCATATATTTT. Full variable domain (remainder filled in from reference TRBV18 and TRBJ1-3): NAGVMQNPRHLVRRRGQEARLRCSPMKGHSHVYWYRQLPEEGLKFMVYLQKENIIDESGMPKERFSAEFPKEGPSILRIQQVVRGDSAAYFCASSLTGQSSGNTIYFGEGSWLTVV.